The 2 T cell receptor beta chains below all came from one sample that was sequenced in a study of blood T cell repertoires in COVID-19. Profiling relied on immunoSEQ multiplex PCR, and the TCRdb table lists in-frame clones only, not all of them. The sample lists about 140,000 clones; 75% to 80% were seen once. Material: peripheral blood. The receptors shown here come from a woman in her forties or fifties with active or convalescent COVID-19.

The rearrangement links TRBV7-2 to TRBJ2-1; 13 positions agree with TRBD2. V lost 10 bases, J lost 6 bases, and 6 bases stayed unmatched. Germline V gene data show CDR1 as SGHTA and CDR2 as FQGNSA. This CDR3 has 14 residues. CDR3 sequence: CANSRTSGSNEQFF. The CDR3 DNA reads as TGTGCCAACTCACGGACTAGCGGGAGCAATGAGCAGTTCTTC.

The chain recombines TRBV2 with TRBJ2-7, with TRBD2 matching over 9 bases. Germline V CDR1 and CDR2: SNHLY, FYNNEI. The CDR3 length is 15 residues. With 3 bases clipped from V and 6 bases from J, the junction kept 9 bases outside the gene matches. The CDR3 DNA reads TGTGCCAGCAGTGACTTCGTAGCGGGAGCTGGCGAGCAGTACTTC. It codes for CASSDFVAGAGEQYF.